These 18 T cell receptor beta chains were sequenced from one sample in a study of cytomegalovirus exposure and HLA in healthy donors. 60 Vbeta and 13 Jbeta primers were used in PCR. TCRdb's copy holds only in-frame clones and misses some; the assay was immunoSEQ multiplex PCR. The table has over 100,000 clones, over 60% seen once. The sample comprised PBMCs. Receptors were obtained from a male donor in good health and CMV-seropositive.

The chain is built from TRBV6-5 and TRBJ1-1; perhaps TRBD1 as D (6 bases). V lost 5 bases and J lost 4, with 14 bases in between. The CDR3 sequence is 14 residues long. Germline CDR1 MNHEY, CDR2 SVGAGI. In DNA, the CDR3 is TGTGCCAGCAGTGAAGGGGGGGTAGTCACTGAAGCTTTCTTT. Translated: CASSEGGVVTEAFF.

In the case of this clone: The same CDR3 also results from other DNA sequences found in this sample. The chain joins TRBV28 to TRBJ1-2; unclear D gene. With 4 bases removed from V and 1 base from J, the gap between germline ends came to 10 bases. The length of the CDR3 is 14 residues. In germline, CDR1 is MDHEN, CDR2 SYDVKM. The CDR3 DNA sequence: TGTGCCAGCAGTTCCCCCGGGGTTAACTATGGCTACACCTTC. Encoded protein: CASSSPGVNYGYTF.

The chain has TRBV2 and TRBJ2-7; the D gene is possibly TRBD2 (6 bases). From germline, CDR1 is SNHLY and CDR2 FYNNEI. Trimming stripped 4 bases from V and 0 bases from J, with 10 bases between. The CDR3 sequence is 14 residues long. The CDR3 protein is CASSGAGSSYEQYF. The CDR3, as DNA: TGTGCCAGCAGTGGGGCGGGGAGCTCCTACGAGCAGTACTTC.

The rearrangement links TRBV5-1 to TRBJ2-7; 14 nucleotides align to TRBD2. The germline gives CDR1 SGHRS, CDR2 YFSETQ. CDR3 size: 16 residues. V shed 4 bases and J 5 bases; nucleotides not matched to a gene: 8. Here the CDR3 reads CASSAGLAGAGHEQYF. The CDR3 DNA follows: TGCGCCAGCAGCGCGGGACTAGCGGGAGCAGGCCACGAGCAGTACTTC.

This chain connects TRBV28 to TRBJ2-1; TRBD1 agrees at 11 bases. Germline CDR1 and CDR2: MDHEN and SYDVKM. This CDR3 has 17 residues. J was trimmed by 6 bases and V by 4 bases; bases with no gene match: 11. The CDR3 DNA sequence: TGTGCCAGCAGTTCCCGTCCGGGACAGGGGGGCGGCAATGAGCAGTTCTTC. This translates into CASSSRPGQGGGNEQFF.

The chain employs TRBV28 and TRBJ1-5; 7 nucleotides match TRBD1. Germline CDR1 reads MDHEN; CDR2 reads SYDVKM. J gave up 3 bases and V 5 bases, and 1 base lay outside the gene matches. CDR3 length: 13 residues. This chain's CDR3 is CASSDRANQPQHF. The CDR3 DNA sequence: TGTGCCAGCAGTGACAGGGCCAATCAGCCCCAGCATTTT. The whole variable domain, filled in from reference TRBV28 and TRBJ1-5, reads DVKVTQSSRYLVKRTGEKVFLECVQDMDHENMFWYRQDPGLGLRLIYFSYDVKMKEKGDIPEGYSVSREKKERFSLILESASTNQTSMYLCASSDRANQPQHFGDGTRLSIL.

The chain is built from TRBV10-3 and TRBJ2-5; 8 nucleotides match TRBD2. V trimming: 7 bases; J trimming: 3 bases; junction bases outside the gene matches: 4. This CDR3 is 13 amino acids long. From germline, CDR1 is ENHRY and CDR2 SYGVKD. The CDR3 sequence: CAINPAGEETQYF. DNA of the CDR3: TGTGCCATCAATCCAGCGGGAGAAGAGACCCAGTACTTC.

The V call is TRBV9, the J call TRBJ2-7; D possibly corresponds to TRBD1 (5 bases). The CDR3 covers 14 residues. CDR1 and CDR2 from the germline V gene are SGDLS and YYNGEE. V dropped 2 bases and J dropped 3 bases, with 12 bases sitting between them. CDR3 protein: CASSVIGDSYEQYF. CDR3 DNA: TGTGCCAGCAGCGTTATTGGTGACAGCTACGAGCAGTACTTC.

This clone was found a few times. The rearrangement uses TRBV5-1 and TRBJ1-1; 8 bases are shared with TRBD1. The V and J ends lost 4 bases and 1 base, in that order; junction bases with no gene match: 9. Germline V CDR1 and CDR2: SGHRS, YFSETQ. The CDR3 runs 16 residues. The DNA of the CDR3 is TGCGCCAGCAGCCAGGCCCCAGGGGGCACGAACACTGAAGCTTTCTTT. Its translation is CASSQAPGGTNTEAFF.

For the CDR3, the DNA is TGTGCCAGCAGTTACGGTCCGGGGGGCGTCGAGACCCAGTACTTC. Translated: CASSYGPGGVETQYF. The chain joins TRBV6-6 to TRBJ2-5; tentatively, D is TRBD2 (7 bases). The germline V gene encodes CDR1 MNHNY and CDR2 SVGAGI (reference sequence). Trimming pared 2 bases from V and 5 bases from J, leaving 15 bases between. This CDR3 comprises 15 residues.

The genes are TRBV14 and TRBJ2-5; tentative D call: TRBD1 (5 bases). Trimming stripped 4 bases from V and 0 bases from J, with 6 bases between. The CDR3 spans 13 residues. The germline CDR1 and CDR2 sequences are SGHDN and FVKESK. The CDR3 DNA reads as TGTGCCAGCAGCCGACAGAACCAAGAGACCCAGTACTTC. Residues: CASSRQNQETQYF.

This clone was counted between two and nine times. DNA for the CDR3: TGTGCCAGCAGCACCCGCAGGATCACTGAAGCTTTCTTT. Its protein is CASSTRRITEAFF. The gene calls are TRBV7-2 and TRBJ1-1; D remains unclear. This CDR3 contains 13 residues. CDR1 and CDR2 from the germline V gene are SGHTA and FQGNSA. The germline V and J ends were trimmed by 5 bases and 4 bases, with 11 bases remaining between them.

This clone occurred once. The chain couples TRBV15 to TRBJ2-7; D is uncertain. From germline, CDR1 is LNHNV and CDR2 YYDKDF (reference sequence). The CDR3 has 14 residues. Trimming stripped 1 base from V and 5 bases from J, with 12 bases between. CDR3 nucleotides: TGTGCCACCAGCAGAGTGAGCCTCACGAACGAGCAGTACTTC. Amino acid sequence: CATSRVSLTNEQYF.

This clone occurred once. This chain connects TRBV27 to TRBJ2-3; 8 bases fit TRBD2. This CDR3 is 16 amino acids long. From germline, CDR1 is MNHEY and CDR2 SMNVEV (reference sequence). V gave up 3 bases and J gave up 2 bases; unmatched junction bases: 7. CDR3 in amino acids: CASSLGRGGYTDTQYF. The DNA of the CDR3 is TGTGCCAGCAGTTTGGGACGGGGGGGGTACACAGATACGCAGTATTTT.

The rearrangement links TRBV15 to TRBJ2-2; TRBD1 matches 7 bases. Germline CDR1 and CDR2: LNHNV and YYDKDF (reference sequence). CDR3 length equals 15 residues. J was trimmed by 4 bases and V by 5 bases; bases with no gene match: 7. CDR3 region: CATSDRDSFTGELFF. DNA for the CDR3: TGTGCCACCAGCGACCGGGACAGCTTCACCGGGGAGCTGTTTTTT.

The chain has TRBV29-1 and TRBJ1-2, with D perhaps matching TRBD1 (5 bases). V shed 0 bases and J shed 0 bases, with 11 bases lying between them. Germline V gene lookup returns CDR1 SQVTM and CDR2 ANQGSEA. The CDR3 is 15 residues long. This chain's CDR3 is CSVEDRTLSNYGYTF. CDR3 sequence (DNA): TGCAGCGTTGAAGATAGGACACTCTCTAACTATGGCTACACCTTC.

V gene TRBV18 combines with J gene TRBJ1-2; no definite D call. CDR3 length: 13 amino acids. Trimming took 3 bases from V and 2 from J, leaving 7 bases between them. Germline V CDR1 and CDR2: KGHSH, LQKENI. The CDR3 nucleotides read TGTGCCAGCTCACCTAAGGAGAACTATGGCTACACCTTC. It codes for CASSPKENYGYTF.

This chain links TRBV7-9 with TRBJ1-5; D is possibly TRBD1 (5 bases). The CDR3 has 15 amino acids. Germline CDR1 reads SEHNR; CDR2 reads FQNEAQ (reference sequence). The V gene lost 5 bases and the J gene lost 3 bases, with 14 bases spanning the gap. The CDR3 coding sequence is TGTGCCAGCAGCGGAGCCGGGGGATCCAATCAGCCCCAGCATTTT. Its translation is CASSGAGGSNQPQHF. The full variable domain, rest sourced from reference TRBV7-9 and TRBJ1-5, is DTGVSQNPRHKITKRGQNVTFRCDPISEHNRLYWYRQTLGQGPEFLTYFQNEAQLEKSRLLSDRFSAERPKGSFSTLEIQRTEQGDSAMYLCASSGAGGSNQPQHFGDGTRLSIL.